This T cell receptor (beta chain) was observed in a study of OX40 agonist ivuxolimab in advanced cancers. Study-wide findings and caveats: CD4+ T cells averaged fewer expanded clones than CD8+ T cells.

The assay was immunoSEQ multiplex PCR, and TCRdb's table has in-frame clones only and misses some. The sample includes tens of thousands of clones, around 84% of them seen just once. Individuals having autoimmune disease history or systemic immunosuppression were not enrolled. Blood got drawn at baseline, again on cycle 4 day 1, and then on cycle 7 day 1. The CDR3 loop spans 16 amino acids. V shed 5 bases and J shed 0 bases, with 13 bases lying between them. Germline lookup yields CDR1 SGHVS and CDR2 FNYEAQ. Turning to this clone: Its target is not known.

This clonotype originated in an adult with an advanced solid tumor such as melanoma, head and neck, liver or kidney cancer. V gene TRBV7-6 combines with J gene TRBJ2-2; D assignment may be TRBD1 or TRBD2 (5 bases each). Sequencing used CD4+ or CD8+ T cells sorted from blood, obtained in a trial of the OX40 agonist ivuxolimab. CDR3 DNA sequence: TGTGCCAGCAGCGAGAGGGACCCCACGAACACCGGGGAGCTGTTTTTT. It yields the protein CASSERDPTNTGELFF.